This passage covers 18 T cell receptor beta chains from one sample sequenced in a study of identical twins. In TCRdb, the 5' RACE reads were re-called with MiXCR into one record per CDR3 protein. This table has under 800,000 distinct CDR3 sequences, around 20% appearing once. These sequences were also reported in another study, on T cells expressing NK-cell markers.

The sequenced sample was PBMCs. The source is a woman under 30 in good health.

This clonotype was detected ten times or more. The chain links TRBV20-1 to TRBJ2-7; D may be TRBD1 or TRBD2 (5 bases each). CDR3 length equals 15 residues. Per germline, CDR1 DFQATT and CDR2 SNEGSKA (reference sequence). Between the trimmed V and J ends, which lost 6 bases and 3 bases, there was a span of 21 bases. The CDR3: CSAGRGRYRSYEQYF. The CDR3 DNA follows: TGCAGTGCGGGTCGGGGTAGGTACAGGAGCTACGAGCAGTACTTC.

The chain uses TRBV5-1 and TRBJ2-7; no reliable D call. CDR1 and CDR2 from the germline V gene are SGHRS and YFSETQ. The CDR3 is 13 residues long. Trimming shortened V by 5 bases and J by 1 base, and 10 bases separated the two germline ends. In DNA, the CDR3 is TGCGCCAGCAGAGGAATTGAATCCTACGAGCAGTACTTC. This sequence encodes CASRGIESYEQYF.

This clonotype was seen more than once but under ten times. The chain has TRBV12-3 or TRBV12-4 and TRBJ2-4; D may be TRBD2 (5 bases). V was cut by 5 bases and J by 6 bases, with 17 bases left in between. CDR3 length: 15 residues. The CDR3 here is CASSKGEAELNIQYF. The CDR3 bases are TGTGCCAGCAGTAAGGGAGAAGCGGAGTTAAACATTCAGTACTTC.

The chain recombines TRBV4-2 with TRBJ2-2; 11 nucleotides line up with TRBD2. Trimming took 1 base from V and 5 from J; bases not matched to a gene: 9. CDR1 and CDR2 from the germline V gene are LGHNA and YNFKEQ. This CDR3 is 18 amino acids long. The CDR3 sequence: CASSQVYSGGAITGELFF. In DNA, the CDR3 is TGTGCCAGCAGCCAAGTCTATAGCGGGGGGGCAATTACCGGGGAGCTGTTTTTT.

This chain joins TRBV12-3 or TRBV12-4 and TRBJ2-1; 7 nucleotides match TRBD2. This CDR3 is 13 amino acids long. The junction had 6 bases not matched to a gene; V was cut back by 5 bases and J by 8 bases. CDR3 amino acids: CASSPWGGDEQFF. Here the CDR3 DNA reads TGTGCCAGCAGTCCGTGGGGAGGGGATGAGCAGTTCTTC.

V gene TRBV7-2 combines with J gene TRBJ1-5; D unresolved. Trimming left V 1 base short and J 5 bases short, with 12 bases between. The CDR3 is made up of 15 amino acids. The V gene's germline CDR1 is SGHTA and CDR2 FQGNSA. CDR3: CASSLELSGDQPQHF. CDR3 sequence (DNA): TGTGCCAGCAGCTTAGAGCTAAGCGGAGATCAGCCCCAGCATTTT.

This clonotype was detected a few times. The chain recombines TRBV9 with TRBJ2-3, with 9 bases that match TRBD1. Germline V CDR1 and CDR2: SGDLS, YYNGEE. This CDR3 spans 14 amino acids. J gave up 4 bases and V 4 bases, and 4 bases lay outside the gene matches. CDR3 DNA: TGTGCCAGCAGCCCAGGGACAGGGCCAGATACGCAGTATTTT. Its protein product is CASSPGTGPDTQYF.

The chain employs TRBV11-2 and TRBJ2-7, with D unclear. V was cut by 1 base and J by 3 bases, with 25 bases left in between. The CDR3 totals 19 residues. Per germline, CDR1 SGHAT and CDR2 FQNNGV. The CDR3 DNA reads TGTGCCAGCAGCTTAGTATACGACGGACGGACGGTTCCTAACTACGAGCAGTACTTC. It codes for CASSLVYDGRTVPNYEQYF.

For this clonotype: This could be a read error, since a much larger clone is one nucleotide away. The rearrangement uses TRBV5-1 and TRBJ2-5, with a weak D call TRBD2 (6 bases). This CDR3 spans 12 amino acids. Germline loops: CDR1 SGHRS, CDR2 YFSETQ. The CDR3 sequence: CASSLTGESQYF. For the CDR3, the DNA is TGCGCCAGCAGCTTGACGGGAGAGTCCCAGTACTTC.

The gene calls are TRBV20-1 and TRBJ2-7; D gene ambiguous. The length of the CDR3 is 15 residues. Trimming left V 3 bases short and J 0 bases short, with 15 bases between. CDR1 and CDR2 from the germline V gene are DFQATT and SNEGSKA (reference sequence). Here the CDR3 DNA reads TGCAGTGCTAGGTTGGTGTCCTTGGGCTCCTACGAGCAGTACTTC. Its protein is CSARLVSLGSYEQYF.

J is TRBJ1-5 and V is TRBV3-1; 8 bases match TRBD1. This CDR3 is 15 amino acids long. Germline CDR1 LGHDT, CDR2 YNNKEL (reference sequence). The trim removed 2 bases at V and 6 bases at J, leaving 6 bases unmatched. The CDR3 region has the DNA TGTGCCAGCAGCCAATGGACAGGGAGGGTTCAGCCCCAGCATTTT. It codes for CASSQWTGRVQPQHF.

This clonotype was seen at least ten times. The chain carries TRBV30 and TRBJ2-5, with TRBD2 matching 7 bases. Looked up from germline, CDR1 is GTSNPN and CDR2 is SVGIG (reference sequence). Trimming removed 1 base from V and 2 bases from J; junction bases left unmatched: 7. The CDR3 totals 15 residues. CDR3: CAWSGASGYQETQYF. CDR3 nucleotides: TGTGCCTGGAGTGGGGCTAGCGGTTATCAAGAGACCCAGTACTTC.

This chain joins TRBV7-9 and TRBJ2-2, with D possibly matching TRBD2 (5 bases). This CDR3 contains 17 residues. The germline CDR1 and CDR2 sequences are SEHNR and FQNEAQ (reference sequence). Trimming removed 3 bases at V and 0 bases at J, with 14 bases between. The CDR3 protein is CASSFMGSGANTGELFF. Written as DNA, the CDR3 is TGTGCCAGCAGCTTCATGGGATCCGGGGCGAACACCGGGGAGCTGTTTTTT.

This sequence joins TRBV6-5 and TRBJ1-1; unclear D gene. V lost 6 bases and J lost 8, with 10 bases in between. Per germline, CDR1 MNHEY and CDR2 SVGAGI. This CDR3 comprises 11 residues. The CDR3 DNA is TGTGCCAGCAGCCCCACGGGGGAAGCTTTCTTT. This encodes CASSPTGEAFF.

V usage is TRBV9 and J usage is TRBJ2-6, with TRBD1 matching over 8 bases. The CDR3 contains 19 residues. From germline, CDR1 is SGDLS and CDR2 YYNGEE. Trimming took 0 bases from V and 0 from J; bases not matched to a gene: 8. The CDR3, as DNA: TGTGCCAGCAGCGTAGTGATGGGACAGGCGAACTCTGGGGCCAACGTCCTGACTTTC. As protein: CASSVVMGQANSGANVLTF.

The CDR3 DNA reads TGCAGCGTGGGGACAGGGACCAACATTCAGTACTTC. Translated: CSVGTGTNIQYF. The V and J genes are TRBV29-1 and TRBJ2-4; TRBD1 aligns across 9 bases. The CDR3 is made up of 12 amino acids. V lost 6 bases to trimming and J lost 7 bases; unmatched junction nucleotides: 4. Germline loops: CDR1 SQVTM, CDR2 ANQGSEA.

The chain carries TRBV25-1 and TRBJ1-1; D gene ambiguous. This CDR3 spans 13 amino acids. Germline values: CDR1 MGHDK, CDR2 SYGVNS. V was trimmed by 4 bases and J by 8 bases, leaving 14 bases between them. CDR3 sequence reads: CASSVDGKGEAFF. The CDR3 DNA is TGTGCCAGCAGTGTTGACGGCAAAGGAGAAGCTTTCTTT.

This clonotype was seen a handful of times. The rearrangement links TRBV7-9 to TRBJ2-7, with TRBD2 matching over 10 bases. The CDR3 totals 13 residues. Per the germline V gene, CDR1 is SEHNR and CDR2 is FQNEAQ (reference sequence). V shed 4 bases, J shed 6 bases, and the junction held 3 bases outside the gene matches. The CDR3 coding sequence is TGTGCCAGCAGCTCACTAGCGGGAAGCGAGCAGTACTTC. Translated: CASSSLAGSEQYF.